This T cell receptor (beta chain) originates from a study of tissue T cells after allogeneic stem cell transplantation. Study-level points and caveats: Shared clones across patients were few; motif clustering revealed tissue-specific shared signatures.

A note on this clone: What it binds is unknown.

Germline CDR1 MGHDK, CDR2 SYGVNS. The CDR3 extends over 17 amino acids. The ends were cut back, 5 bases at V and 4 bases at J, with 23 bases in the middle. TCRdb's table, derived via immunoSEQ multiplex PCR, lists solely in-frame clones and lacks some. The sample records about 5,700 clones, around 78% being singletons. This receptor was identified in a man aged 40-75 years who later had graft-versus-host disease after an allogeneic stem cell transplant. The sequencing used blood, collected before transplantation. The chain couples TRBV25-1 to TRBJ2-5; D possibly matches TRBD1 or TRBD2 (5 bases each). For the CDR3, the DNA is TGTGCCAGCAGTAGGGGTCGAGGAGGCGGAGGCGGAGAGACCCAGTACTTC. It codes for CASSRGRGGGGGETQYF.